This T cell receptor beta chain came from a study of blood T cell repertoires in COVID-19. In the authors' methods: Estimation of nucleated cell counts relied on the amplification of reference gene primers. Clones were read by immunoSEQ multiplex PCR, and TCRdb kept only the in-frame ones, dropping some. Clonal size and the V and J genes are those of that table, whereas D and trimming came from the DNA. Of around 190,000 clones detected, 76% appear once; the ten largest clones hold approximately 9%. This clonotype was obtained from a woman in her 50s with active or convalescent COVID-19. The sample consisted of peripheral blood.

Written as DNA, the CDR3 is TGTGCCAGCAGTTTAAAGTCGGGGGGCAAAGGTTCACCCCTCCACTTT. Its protein product is CASSLKSGGKGSPLHF. V gene TRBV27 combines with J gene TRBJ1-6, with D possibly matching TRBD1 (6 bases). Germline V lookup: CDR1 MNHEY, CDR2 SMNVEV (reference sequence). Trimming cost V 2 bases and J 9 bases, with 17 bases left between them. This CDR3 region has 16 residues.